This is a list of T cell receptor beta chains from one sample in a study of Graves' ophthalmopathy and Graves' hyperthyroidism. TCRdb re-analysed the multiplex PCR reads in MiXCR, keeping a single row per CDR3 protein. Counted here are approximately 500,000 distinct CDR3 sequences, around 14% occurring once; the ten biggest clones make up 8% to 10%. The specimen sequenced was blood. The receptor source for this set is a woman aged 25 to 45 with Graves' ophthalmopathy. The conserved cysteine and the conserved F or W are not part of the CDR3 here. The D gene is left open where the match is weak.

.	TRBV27	ASSLARHTGELF
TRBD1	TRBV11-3	ASSPRQGLNTEAF
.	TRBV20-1	SARQRADTEAF
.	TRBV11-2	ASSLVVTAKSTGELF
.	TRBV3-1	ASSQAGTQPQH
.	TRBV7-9	ASSHGQANTGELF
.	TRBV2	ASSGDDYRYT
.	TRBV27	ASSSADATQY
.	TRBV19	ASKQTLNSPLH
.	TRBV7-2	ASSLTRHDSYEQY
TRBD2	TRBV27	ASSPGLAGGGEQY
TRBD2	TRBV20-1	SAPRTSGRSTDTQY
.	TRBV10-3	AISHPGPAGKYGYT
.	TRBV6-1	ASSETAPETQY
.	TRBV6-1	ASSRPKWPSGNTIY
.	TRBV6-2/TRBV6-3	ASHLNTEAF
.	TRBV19	ASSVLWEAEAF
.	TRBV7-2	ASSLEPYYEQY
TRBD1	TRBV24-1	ATSDSRQGATTQY
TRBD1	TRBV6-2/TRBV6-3	ASSSTGGLTYEQY
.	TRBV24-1	ATSDLPLGGYT
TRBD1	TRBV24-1	ATSDLGDSSYEQY
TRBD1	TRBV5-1	ASSWTGGPGIKY
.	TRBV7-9	ASSPNNNEQF
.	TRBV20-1	SARNQEEIPYEQY
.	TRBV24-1	ATSDDQGTYDGYT
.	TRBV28	ASRYRRGNTEAF
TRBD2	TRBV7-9	ASSLEGLAGVEETQY
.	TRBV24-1	ATSLPERVLPGNTIY
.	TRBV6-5	ASSYSSETTQY
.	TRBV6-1	ASSEGEGSGTEAF
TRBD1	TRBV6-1	ASRPHRGPSYEQY
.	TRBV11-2	ASSLEGVFAKQNTEAF
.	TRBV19	ASSKRDQPQH
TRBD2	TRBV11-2	ASSVVESSGRNYEQY
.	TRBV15	ATSFGEDQPQH
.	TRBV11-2	ASSLSPGQPQH
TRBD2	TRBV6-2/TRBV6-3	ASSSPVAGNYEQY
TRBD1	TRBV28	ASSPGQGGNIQY
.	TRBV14	ASSQEPQGYTEAF
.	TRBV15	ATSGGAGANVLT
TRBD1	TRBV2	ASSGGTGGRQPQH
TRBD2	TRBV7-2	ASSPIAGVVGEQY
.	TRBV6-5	ASSSQTGLSTEAF